Here is one T cell receptor (beta chain) with its context. Its antigen remains unknown. This record comes from a study of OX40 agonist ivuxolimab in advanced cancers. The data were produced by immunoSEQ multiplex PCR, yet TCRdb's version contains in-frame clones alone and is incomplete. This sample carries 15,000 to 20,000 clones, more than 60% of them seen once, and the ten largest clones take around a third. The study's findings and limits: Expanded peripheral T cells had an undetermined antigen specificity. Expansion of clones was among the lowest in partial responders at 0.1-3.0 mg/kg.

V shed 5 bases and J shed 5 bases, with 12 bases lying between them. The CDR3 length is 13 residues. Looked up from germline, CDR1 is MNHEY and CDR2 is SMNVEV (reference sequence). Blood got drawn at baseline, again on cycle 4 day 1, and then on cycle 7 day 1. This chain joins TRBV27 and TRBJ2-5; no reliable D call. The sequenced sample was CD4+ or CD8+ T cells sorted from blood, obtained in a trial of the OX40 agonist ivuxolimab. This TCR came from an adult with an advanced solid tumor such as melanoma, head and neck, liver or kidney cancer. CDR3 sequence reads: CASSGNPLETQYF. CDR3 coding DNA: TGTGCCAGCAGTGGAAACCCCTTGGAGACCCAGTACTTC.